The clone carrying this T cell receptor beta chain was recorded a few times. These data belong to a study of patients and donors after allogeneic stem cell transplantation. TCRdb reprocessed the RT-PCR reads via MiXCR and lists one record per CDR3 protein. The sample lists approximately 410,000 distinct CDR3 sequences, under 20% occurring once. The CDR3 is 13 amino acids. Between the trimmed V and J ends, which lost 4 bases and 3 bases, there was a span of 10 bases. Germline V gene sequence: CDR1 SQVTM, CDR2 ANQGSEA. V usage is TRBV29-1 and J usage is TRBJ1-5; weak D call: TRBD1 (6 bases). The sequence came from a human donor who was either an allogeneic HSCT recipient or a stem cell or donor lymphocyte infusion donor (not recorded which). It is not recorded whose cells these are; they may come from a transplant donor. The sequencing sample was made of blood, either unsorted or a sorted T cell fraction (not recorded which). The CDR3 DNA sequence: TGCAGCGTTGTTGGACAGTTCAATCAGCCCCAGCATTTT. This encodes CSVVGQFNQPQHF.